This T cell receptor beta chain was found in a study of blood T cell repertoires in COVID-19. Study-level information: The United States, Italy and Spain provided the acute and convalescent COVID-19 samples. From T cells, B-cell-depleted T cells, or PBMCs came the material, which was cDNA or gDNA.

The CDR3 runs 16 residues. Germline-derived CDR1 and CDR2 are KGHSH and LQKENI. Trimming left V 4 bases short and J 4 bases short, with 16 bases between. Source study methods: Nucleated cell number was recorded as an estimate derived from reference gene primer amplification. Here immunoSEQ multiplex PCR was the method, and the copy in TCRdb shows in-frame clones only, minus some. D and trimming come from the DNA, and the V and J calls and clone size come from that table. The sample yields approximately 190,000 clones, nearly 90% seen once. Specimen: peripheral blood. The clonotype was recovered from a man aged 55 to 70 with active or convalescent COVID-19. V gene TRBV18 combines with J gene TRBJ2-2; no clear D. The CDR3 sequence is CASSRLSWALTGELFF. CDR3 bases: TGTGCCAGCTCACGGTTATCGTGGGCGCTCACCGGGGAGCTGTTTTTT.